This T cell receptor (beta chain) appears in the sequencing data of a study of T cells in Graves' hyperthyroidism and ophthalmopathy. V was trimmed by 5 bases and J by 5 bases, leaving 17 bases between them. The CDR3 sequence is 15 residues long. Germline CDR1 SEHNR, CDR2 FQNEAQ (reference sequence). This clonotype was counted at least ten times. TCR beta CDR3 regions were amplified from RNA. First-round RT-PCR targeting the TCR CDR3 was performed with the HTBI primer set. TCRdb fed the multiplex PCR reads into MiXCR, producing one record per CDR3 protein. The sample includes a few hundred thousand distinct CDR3 sequences, roughly 18% of them seen just once.

This chain uses TRBV7-9 with TRBJ2-3; D possibly corresponds to TRBD2 (6 bases). This receptor was identified in a woman under 30 with Graves' ophthalmopathy. The sequenced sample was blood. In nucleotides, the CDR3 is TGTGCCAGCAGCCCGACCGGCGGGGAGATAGATACGCAGTATTTT. Translating it yields CASSPTGGEIDTQYF.